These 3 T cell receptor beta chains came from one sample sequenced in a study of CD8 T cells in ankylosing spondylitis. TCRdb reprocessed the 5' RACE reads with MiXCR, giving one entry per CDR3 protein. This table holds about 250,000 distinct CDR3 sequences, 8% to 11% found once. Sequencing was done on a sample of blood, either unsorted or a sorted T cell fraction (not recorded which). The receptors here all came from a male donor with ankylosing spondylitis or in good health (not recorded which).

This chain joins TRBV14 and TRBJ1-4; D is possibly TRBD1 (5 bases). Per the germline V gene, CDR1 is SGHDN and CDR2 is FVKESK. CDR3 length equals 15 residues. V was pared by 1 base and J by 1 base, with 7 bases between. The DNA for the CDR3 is TGTGCCAGCAGCCAAGTCGGGGGAACTAATGAAAAACTGTTTTTT. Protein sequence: CASSQVGGTNEKLFF.

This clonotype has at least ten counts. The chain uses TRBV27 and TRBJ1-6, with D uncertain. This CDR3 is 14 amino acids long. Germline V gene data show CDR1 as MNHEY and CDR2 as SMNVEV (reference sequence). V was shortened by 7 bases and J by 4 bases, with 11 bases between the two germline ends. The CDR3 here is CASKYTAYNSPLHF. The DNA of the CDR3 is TGTGCCAGCAAATACACAGCTTATAATTCACCCCTCCACTTT.

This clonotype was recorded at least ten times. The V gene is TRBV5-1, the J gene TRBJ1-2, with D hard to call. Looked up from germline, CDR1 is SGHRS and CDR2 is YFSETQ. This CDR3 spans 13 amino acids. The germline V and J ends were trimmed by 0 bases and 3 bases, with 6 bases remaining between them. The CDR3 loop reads CASSLGRDYGYTF. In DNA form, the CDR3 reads TGCGCCAGCAGCTTGGGCCGGGACTATGGCTACACCTTC.